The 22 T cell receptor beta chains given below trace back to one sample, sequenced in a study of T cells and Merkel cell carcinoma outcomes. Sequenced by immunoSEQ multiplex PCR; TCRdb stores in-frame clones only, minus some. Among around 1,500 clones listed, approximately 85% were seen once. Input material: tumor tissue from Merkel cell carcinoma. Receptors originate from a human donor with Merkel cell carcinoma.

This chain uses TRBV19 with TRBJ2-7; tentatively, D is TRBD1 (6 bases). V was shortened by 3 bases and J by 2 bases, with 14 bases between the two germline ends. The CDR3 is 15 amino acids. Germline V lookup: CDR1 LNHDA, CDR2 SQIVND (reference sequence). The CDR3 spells CASSIIYGQTYEQYF. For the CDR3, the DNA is TGTGCCAGTAGTATTATATACGGACAGACCTACGAGCAGTACTTC.

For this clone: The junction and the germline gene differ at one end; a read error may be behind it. CDR3 coding DNA: TGCACCAGCCTCCCTCAAACAGGGCCTCTGACCGGGGAGCTGTTTTTT. Amino acids: CTSLPQTGPLTGELFF. This chain joins TRBV5-1 and TRBJ2-2; tentative D call: TRBD1 (6 bases). This CDR3 region has 16 residues. CDR1 is SGHRS and CDR2 is YFSETQ in the germline V gene.

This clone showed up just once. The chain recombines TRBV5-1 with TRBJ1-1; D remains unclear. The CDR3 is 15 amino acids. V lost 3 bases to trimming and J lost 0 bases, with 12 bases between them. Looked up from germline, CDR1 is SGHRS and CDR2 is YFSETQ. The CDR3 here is CASSSEGRMNTEAFF. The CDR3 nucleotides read TGCGCCAGCAGCTCGGAAGGTAGAATGAACACTGAAGCTTTCTTT.

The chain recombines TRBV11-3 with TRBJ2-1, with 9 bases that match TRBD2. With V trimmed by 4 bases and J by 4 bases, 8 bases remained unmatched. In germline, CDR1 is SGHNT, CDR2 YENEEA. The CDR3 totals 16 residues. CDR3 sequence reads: CASSSRFSGSYNEQFF. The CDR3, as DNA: TGTGCCAGCAGCTCCCGTTTTAGCGGGAGTTACAATGAGCAGTTCTTC. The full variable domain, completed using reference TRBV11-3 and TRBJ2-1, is EAGVVQSPRYKIIEKKQPVAFWCNPISGHNTLYWYLQNLGQGPELLIRYENEEAVDDSQLPKDRFSAERLKGVDSTLKIQPAELGDSAVYLCASSSRFSGSYNEQFFGPGTRLTVL.

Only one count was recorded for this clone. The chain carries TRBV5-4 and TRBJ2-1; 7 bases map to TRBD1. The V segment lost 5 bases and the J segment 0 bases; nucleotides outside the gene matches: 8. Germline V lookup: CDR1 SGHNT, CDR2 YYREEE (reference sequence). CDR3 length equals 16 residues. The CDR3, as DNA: TGTGCCAGCAGTCCAACAGGGGCGCGCTCCTACAATGAGCAGTTCTTC. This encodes CASSPTGARSYNEQFF.

This chain's CDR3 is CASSLASGRVWETQYF. DNA of the CDR3: TGCGCCAGCAGCTTGGCTAGCGGGAGGGTCTGGGAGACCCAGTACTTC. V and J are TRBV5-1 and TRBJ2-5; 12 bases are a match to TRBD2. CDR3 length equals 16 residues. The ends lost 0 bases at V and 5 bases at J; junction bases unmatched: 5. CDR1 is SGHRS, CDR2 YFSETQ, per germline.

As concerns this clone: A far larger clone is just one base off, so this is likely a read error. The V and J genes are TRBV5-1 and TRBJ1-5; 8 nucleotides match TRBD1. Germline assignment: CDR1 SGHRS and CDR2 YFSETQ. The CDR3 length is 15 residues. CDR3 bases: TGCGCCAGCAGCACGACAGGGGATAGCAATCAGCTCCAGCATTTT. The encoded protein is CASSTTGDSNQLQHF.

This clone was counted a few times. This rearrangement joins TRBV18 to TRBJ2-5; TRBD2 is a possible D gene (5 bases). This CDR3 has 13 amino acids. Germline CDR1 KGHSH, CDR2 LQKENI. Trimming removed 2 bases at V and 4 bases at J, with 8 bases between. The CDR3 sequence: CASSPGSGETQYF. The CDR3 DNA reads TGTGCCAGCTCACCAGGCAGCGGAGAGACCCAGTACTTC.

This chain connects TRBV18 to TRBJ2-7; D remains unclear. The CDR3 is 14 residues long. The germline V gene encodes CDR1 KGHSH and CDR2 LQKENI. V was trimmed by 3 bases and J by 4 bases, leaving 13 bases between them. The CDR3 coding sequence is TGTGCCAGCTCACCCCCAGCGAACCCTTACGAGCAGTACTTC. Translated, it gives CASSPPANPYEQYF. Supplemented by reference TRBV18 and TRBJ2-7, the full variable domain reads NAGVMQNPRHLVRRRGQEARLRCSPMKGHSHVYWYRQLPEEGLKFMVYLQKENIIDESGMPKERFSAEFPKEGPSILRIQQVVRGDSAAYFCASSPPANPYEQYFGPGTRLTVT.

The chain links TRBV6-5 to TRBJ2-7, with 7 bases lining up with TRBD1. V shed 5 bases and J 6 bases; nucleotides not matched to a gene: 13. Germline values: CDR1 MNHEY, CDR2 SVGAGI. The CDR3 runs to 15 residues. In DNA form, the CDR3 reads TGTGCCAGCAGTGCCGGGTTCCCAGGGGGTTTCGAGCAGTACTTC. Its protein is CASSAGFPGGFEQYF.

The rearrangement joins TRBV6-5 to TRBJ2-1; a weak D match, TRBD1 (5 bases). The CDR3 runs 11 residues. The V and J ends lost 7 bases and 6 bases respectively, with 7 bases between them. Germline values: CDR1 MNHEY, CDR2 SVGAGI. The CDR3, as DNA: TGTGCCAGCATAAGGGGCAATGAGCAGTTCTTC. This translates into CASIRGNEQFF.

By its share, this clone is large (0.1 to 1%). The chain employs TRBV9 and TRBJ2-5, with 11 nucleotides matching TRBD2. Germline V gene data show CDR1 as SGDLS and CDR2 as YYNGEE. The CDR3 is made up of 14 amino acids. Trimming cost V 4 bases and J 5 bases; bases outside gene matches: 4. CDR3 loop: CASSPSGGSETQYF. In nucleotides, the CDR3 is TGTGCCAGCAGCCCTAGCGGGGGGTCCGAGACCCAGTACTTC. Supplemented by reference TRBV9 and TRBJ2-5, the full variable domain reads DSGVTQTPKHLITATGQRVTLRCSPRSGDLSVYWYQQSLDQGLQFLIQYYNGEERAKGNILERFSAQQFPDLHSELNLSSLELGDSALYFCASSPSGGSETQYFGPGTRLLVL.

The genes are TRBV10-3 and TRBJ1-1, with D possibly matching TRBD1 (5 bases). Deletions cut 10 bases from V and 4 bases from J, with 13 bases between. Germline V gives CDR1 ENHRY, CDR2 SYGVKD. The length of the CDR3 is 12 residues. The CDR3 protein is CATTDMTTEAFF. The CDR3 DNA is TGTGCCACGACGGACATGACCACTGAAGCTTTCTTT.

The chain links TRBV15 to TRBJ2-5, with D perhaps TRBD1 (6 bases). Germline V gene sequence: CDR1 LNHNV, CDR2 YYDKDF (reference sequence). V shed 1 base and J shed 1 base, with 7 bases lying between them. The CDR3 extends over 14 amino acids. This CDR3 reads CATSRGGGQETQYF. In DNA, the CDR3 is TGTGCCACCAGCAGAGGAGGGGGCCAAGAGACCCAGTACTTC.

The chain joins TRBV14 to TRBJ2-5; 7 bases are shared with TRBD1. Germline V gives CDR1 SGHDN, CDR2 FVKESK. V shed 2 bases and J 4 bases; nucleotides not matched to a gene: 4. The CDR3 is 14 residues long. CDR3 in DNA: TGTGCCAGCAGCCAAATCGCAGGGGGAGAGACCCAGTACTTC. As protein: CASSQIAGGETQYF.

Here the CDR3 DNA reads TGTGCCAGCAGCCTCAATGAGGGGGGTTTCACTGAAGCTTTCTTT. Its translation: CASSLNEGGFTEAFF. The V gene is TRBV14, the J gene TRBJ1-1, with D maybe TRBD1 (6 bases). The CDR3 consists of 15 residues. Germline CDR1 SGHDN, CDR2 FVKESK. Trimming shortened V by 4 bases and J by 4 bases, and 16 bases separated the two germline ends.

CDR3 in DNA: TGTGCCAGCAATCCCCCGGGAGCGGGACCTCGGTACTTC. Its protein product is CASNPPGAGPRYF. This sequence joins TRBV6-5 and TRBJ2-5; 7 bases match TRBD2. The CDR3 is 13 amino acids. The germline V gene has CDR1 MNHEY and CDR2 SVGAGI. V dropped 7 bases and J dropped 13; count of bases not matched to a gene: 15.

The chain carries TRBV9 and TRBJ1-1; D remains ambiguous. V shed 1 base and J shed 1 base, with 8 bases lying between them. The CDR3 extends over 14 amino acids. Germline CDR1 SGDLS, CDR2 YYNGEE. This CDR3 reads CASSVSQQNTEAFF. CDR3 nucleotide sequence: TGTGCCAGCAGCGTATCTCAGCAGAACACTGAAGCTTTCTTT.

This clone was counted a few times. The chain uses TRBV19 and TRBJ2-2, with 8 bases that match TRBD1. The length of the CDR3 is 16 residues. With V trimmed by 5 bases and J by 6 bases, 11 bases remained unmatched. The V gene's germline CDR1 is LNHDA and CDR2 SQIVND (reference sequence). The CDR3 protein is CASSRRQGAYSGELFF. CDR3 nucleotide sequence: TGTGCCAGTAGTCGTCGGCAGGGGGCTTATTCCGGGGAGCTGTTTTTT.

The CDR3 nucleotides read TGTGCCAGCAGCTTAGGTACAGGGGGCGCGGGAGAGACCCAGTACTTC. Protein product: CASSLGTGGAGETQYF. This chain connects TRBV7-6 to TRBJ2-5; 9 bases agree with TRBD1. Germline V gene sequence: CDR1 SGHVS, CDR2 FNYEAQ. J lost 4 bases, V lost 1 base, and 7 bases had no gene match. The CDR3 sequence is 16 residues long.

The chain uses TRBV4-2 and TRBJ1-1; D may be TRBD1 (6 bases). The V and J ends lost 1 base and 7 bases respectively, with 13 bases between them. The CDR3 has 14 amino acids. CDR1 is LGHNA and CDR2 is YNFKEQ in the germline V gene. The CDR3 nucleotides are TGTGCCAGCAGCCAAGTCTTACAGGGAGATGAAGCTTTCTTT. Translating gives CASSQVLQGDEAFF.

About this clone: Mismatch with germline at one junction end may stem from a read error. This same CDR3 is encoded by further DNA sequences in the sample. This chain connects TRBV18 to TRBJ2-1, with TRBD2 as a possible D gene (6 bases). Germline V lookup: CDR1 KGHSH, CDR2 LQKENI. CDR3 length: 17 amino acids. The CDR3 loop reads CASSPPRDQSSYNEQFF. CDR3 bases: TGTGCCAGCTCACCACCGCGGGACCAGAGCTCCTACAATGAACAGTTCTTC.